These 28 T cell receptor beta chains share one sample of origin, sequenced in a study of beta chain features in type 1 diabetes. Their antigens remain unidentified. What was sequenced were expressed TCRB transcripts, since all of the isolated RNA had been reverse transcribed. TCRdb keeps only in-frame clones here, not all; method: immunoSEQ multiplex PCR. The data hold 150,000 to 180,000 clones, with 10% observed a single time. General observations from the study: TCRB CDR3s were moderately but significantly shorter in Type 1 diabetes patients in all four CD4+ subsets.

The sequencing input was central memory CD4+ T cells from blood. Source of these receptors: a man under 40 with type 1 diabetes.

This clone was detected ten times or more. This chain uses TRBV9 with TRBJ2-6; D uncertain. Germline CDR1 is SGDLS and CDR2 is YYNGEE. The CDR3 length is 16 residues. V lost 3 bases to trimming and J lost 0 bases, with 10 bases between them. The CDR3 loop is CASSGLLNSGANVLTF. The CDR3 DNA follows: TGTGCCAGCAGCGGACTCTTAAACTCTGGGGCCAACGTCCTGACTTTC. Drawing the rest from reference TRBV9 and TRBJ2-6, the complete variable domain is DSGVTQTPKHLITATGQRVTLRCSPRSGDLSVYWYQQSLDQGLQFLIQYYNGEERAKGNILERFSAQQFPDLHSELNLSSLELGDSALYFCASSGLLNSGANVLTFGAGSRLTVL.

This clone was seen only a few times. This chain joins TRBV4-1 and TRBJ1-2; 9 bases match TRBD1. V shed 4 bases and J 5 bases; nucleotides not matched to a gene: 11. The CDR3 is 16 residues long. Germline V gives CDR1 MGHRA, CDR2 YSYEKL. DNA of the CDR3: TGCGCCAGCAGCCTTTCTAGGGGACAGGGAGATTATGGCTACACCTTC. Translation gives CASSLSRGQGDYGYTF.

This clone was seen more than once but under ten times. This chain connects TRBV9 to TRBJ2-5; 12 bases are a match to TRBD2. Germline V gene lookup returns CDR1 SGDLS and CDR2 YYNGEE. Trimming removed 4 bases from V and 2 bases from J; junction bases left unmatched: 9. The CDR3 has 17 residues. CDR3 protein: CASSSDSGLAGQETQYF. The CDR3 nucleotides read TGTGCCAGCAGCTCCGATAGTGGACTAGCGGGGCAAGAGACCCAGTACTTC.

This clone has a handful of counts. Here the CDR3 reads CASSLDGGLVETQYF. The CDR3 DNA sequence: TGTGCCAGCAGCTTAGATGGCGGGCTGGTAGAGACCCAGTACTTC. J is TRBJ2-5 and V is TRBV7-2; TRBD2 is a possible D gene (5 bases). There are 15 residues in the CDR3. Germline values: CDR1 SGHTA, CDR2 FQGNSA. V lost 1 base and J lost 4, with 13 bases in between.

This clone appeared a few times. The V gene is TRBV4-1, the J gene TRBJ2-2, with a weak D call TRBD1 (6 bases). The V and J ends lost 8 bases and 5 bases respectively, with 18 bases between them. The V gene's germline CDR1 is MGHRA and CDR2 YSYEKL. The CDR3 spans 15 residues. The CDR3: CASRRQARGTGELFF. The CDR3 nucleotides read TGCGCCAGCCGAAGACAGGCCCGTGGGACCGGGGAGCTGTTTTTT.

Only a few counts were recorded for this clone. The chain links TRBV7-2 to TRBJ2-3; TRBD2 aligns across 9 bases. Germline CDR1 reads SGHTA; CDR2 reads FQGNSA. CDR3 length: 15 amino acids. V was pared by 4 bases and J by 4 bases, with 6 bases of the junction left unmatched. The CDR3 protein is CASSYGLAIADTQYF. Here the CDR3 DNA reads TGTGCCAGCAGCTACGGACTAGCGATAGCAGATACGCAGTATTTT.

As DNA, the CDR3 is TGTGCCAGCAGTTCCAGGCCAGGACAAATTTTCTACAATGAGCAGTTCTTC. Translating gives CASSSRPGQIFYNEQFF. This sequence joins TRBV25-1 and TRBJ2-1, with D perhaps TRBD1 (5 bases). This CDR3 has 17 amino acids. Germline CDR1 and CDR2: MGHDK and SYGVNS. Trimming took 5 bases from V and 3 from J, leaving 20 bases between them. Based on the CDR3 plus reference TRBV25-1 and TRBJ2-1, the full variable domain is EADIYQTPRYLVIGTGKKITLECSQTMGHDKMYWYQQDPGMELHLIHYSYGVNSTEKGDLSSESTVSRIRTEHFPLTLESARPSHTSQYLCASSSRPGQIFYNEQFFGPGTRLTVL.

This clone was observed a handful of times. This CDR3 is CASSVEPLAGVGRGNEQFF. The CDR3, as DNA: TGTGCCAGCAGCGTAGAGCCGCTAGCGGGAGTAGGCCGGGGCAATGAGCAGTTCTTC. The chain links TRBV9 to TRBJ2-1; 10 positions agree with TRBD2. J was trimmed by 6 bases and V by 0 bases; bases with no gene match: 15. The CDR3 runs 19 residues. Germline V lookup: CDR1 SGDLS, CDR2 YYNGEE.

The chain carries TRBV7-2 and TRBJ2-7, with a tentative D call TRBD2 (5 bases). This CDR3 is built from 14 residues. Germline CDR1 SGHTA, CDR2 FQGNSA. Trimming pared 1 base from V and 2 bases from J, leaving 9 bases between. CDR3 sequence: CASSLDAGPYEQYF. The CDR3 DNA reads TGTGCCAGCAGCTTAGATGCGGGTCCCTACGAGCAGTACTTC.

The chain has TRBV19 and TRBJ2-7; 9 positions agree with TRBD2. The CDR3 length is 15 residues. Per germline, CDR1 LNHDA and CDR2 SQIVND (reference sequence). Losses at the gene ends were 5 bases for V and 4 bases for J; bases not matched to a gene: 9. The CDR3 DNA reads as TGTGCCAGTAGTGCCCGGGGAGCGGGAGGATACGAGCAGTACTTC. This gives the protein CASSARGAGGYEQYF. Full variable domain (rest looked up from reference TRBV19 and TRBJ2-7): DGGITQSPKYLFRKEGQNVTLSCEQNLNHDAMYWYRQDPGQGLRLIYYSQIVNDFQKGDIAEGYSVSREKKESFPLTVTSAQKNPTAFYLCASSARGAGGYEQYFGPGTRLTVT.

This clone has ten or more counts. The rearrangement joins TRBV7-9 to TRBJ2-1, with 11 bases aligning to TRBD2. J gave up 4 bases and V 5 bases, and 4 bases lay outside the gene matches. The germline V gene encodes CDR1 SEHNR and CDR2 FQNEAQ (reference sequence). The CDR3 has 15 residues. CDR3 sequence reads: CASSRTSGQYNEQFF. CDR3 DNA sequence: TGTGCCAGCAGCAGGACTAGCGGGCAATACAATGAGCAGTTCTTC. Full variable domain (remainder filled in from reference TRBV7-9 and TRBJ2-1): DTGVSQNPRHKITKRGQNVTFRCDPISEHNRLYWYRQTLGQGPEFLTYFQNEAQLEKSRLLSDRFSAERPKGSFSTLEIQRTEQGDSAMYLCASSRTSGQYNEQFFGPGTRLTVL.

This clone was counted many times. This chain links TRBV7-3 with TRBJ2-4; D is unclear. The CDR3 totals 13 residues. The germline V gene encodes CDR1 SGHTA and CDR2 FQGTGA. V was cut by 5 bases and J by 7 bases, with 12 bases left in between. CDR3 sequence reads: CASSLDSMNIQYF. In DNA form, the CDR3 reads TGTGCCAGCAGCCTCGACTCAATGAACATTCAGTACTTC.

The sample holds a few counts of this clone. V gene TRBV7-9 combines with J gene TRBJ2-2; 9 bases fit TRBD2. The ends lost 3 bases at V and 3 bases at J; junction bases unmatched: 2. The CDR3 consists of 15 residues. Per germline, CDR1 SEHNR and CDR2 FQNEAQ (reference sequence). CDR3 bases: TGTGCCAGCAGCTTTGGGACTAGCCACACCGGGGAGCTGTTTTTT. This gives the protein CASSFGTSHTGELFF.

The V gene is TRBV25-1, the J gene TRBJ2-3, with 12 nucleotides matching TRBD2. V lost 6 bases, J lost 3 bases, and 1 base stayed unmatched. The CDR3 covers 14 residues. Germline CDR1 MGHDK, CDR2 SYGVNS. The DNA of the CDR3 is TGTGCCAGCAGCACTAGCGGGAGGACAGATACGCAGTATTTT. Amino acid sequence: CASSTSGRTDTQYF.

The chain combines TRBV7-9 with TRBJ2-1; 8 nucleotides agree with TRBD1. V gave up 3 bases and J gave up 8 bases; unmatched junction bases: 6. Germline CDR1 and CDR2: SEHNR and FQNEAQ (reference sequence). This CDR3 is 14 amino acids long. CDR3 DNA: TGTGCCAGCAGCTTCACAGGGGGTGGCGATGAGCAGTTCTTC. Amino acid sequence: CASSFTGGGDEQFF.

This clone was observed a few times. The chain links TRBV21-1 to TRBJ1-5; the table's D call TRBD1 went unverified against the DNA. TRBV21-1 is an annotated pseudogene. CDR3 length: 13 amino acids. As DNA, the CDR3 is TGTGCCTACAGGGGGGAGGGCAATCAGCCCCAGCATTTT. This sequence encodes CAYRGEGNQPQHF.

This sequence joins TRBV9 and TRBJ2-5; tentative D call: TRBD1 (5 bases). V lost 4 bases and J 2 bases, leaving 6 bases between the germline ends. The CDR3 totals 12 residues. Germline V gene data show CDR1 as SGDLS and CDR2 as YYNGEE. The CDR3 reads CASSQGQETQYF. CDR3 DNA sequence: TGTGCCAGCAGCCAGGGACAAGAGACCCAGTACTTC.

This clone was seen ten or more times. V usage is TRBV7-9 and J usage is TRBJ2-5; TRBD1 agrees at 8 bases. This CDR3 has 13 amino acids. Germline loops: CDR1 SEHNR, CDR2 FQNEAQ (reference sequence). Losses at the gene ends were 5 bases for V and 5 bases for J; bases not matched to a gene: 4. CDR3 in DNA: TGTGCCAGCAGCCTAACAGGGGGGGAGACCCAGTACTTC. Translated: CASSLTGGETQYF.

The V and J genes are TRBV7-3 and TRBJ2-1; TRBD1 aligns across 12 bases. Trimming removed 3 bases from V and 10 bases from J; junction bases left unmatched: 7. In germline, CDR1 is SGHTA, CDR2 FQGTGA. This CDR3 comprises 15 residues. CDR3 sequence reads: CASSFTGQGAGEQFF. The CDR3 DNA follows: TGTGCCAGCAGCTTTACGGGACAGGGGGCTGGGGAGCAGTTCTTC.

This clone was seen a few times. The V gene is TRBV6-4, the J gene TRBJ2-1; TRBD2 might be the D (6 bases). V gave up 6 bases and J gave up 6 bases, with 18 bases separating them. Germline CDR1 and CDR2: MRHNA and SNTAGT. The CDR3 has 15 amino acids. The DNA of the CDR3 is TGTGCCAGCAGCTTAGAGGAGGGAGGCGGCAATGAGCAGTTCTTC. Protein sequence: CASSLEEGGGNEQFF.

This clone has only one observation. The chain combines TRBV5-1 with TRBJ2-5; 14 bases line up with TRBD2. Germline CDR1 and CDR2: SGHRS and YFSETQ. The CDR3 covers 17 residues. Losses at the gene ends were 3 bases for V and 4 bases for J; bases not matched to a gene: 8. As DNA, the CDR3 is TGCGCCAGCAGCTCGGGACTAGCGGGAGATGGTGGAGAGACCCAGTACTTC. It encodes CASSSGLAGDGGETQYF.

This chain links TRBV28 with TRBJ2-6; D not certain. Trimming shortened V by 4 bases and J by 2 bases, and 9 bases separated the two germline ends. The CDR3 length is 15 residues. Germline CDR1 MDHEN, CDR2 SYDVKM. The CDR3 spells CASSSPTPGANVLTF. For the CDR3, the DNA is TGTGCCAGCAGTTCACCCACACCTGGGGCCAACGTCCTGACTTTC.

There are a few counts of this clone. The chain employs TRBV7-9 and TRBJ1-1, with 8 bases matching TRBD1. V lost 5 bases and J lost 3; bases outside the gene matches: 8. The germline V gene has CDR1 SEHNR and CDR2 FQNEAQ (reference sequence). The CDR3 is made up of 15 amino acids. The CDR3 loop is CASSPWQGAYTEAFF. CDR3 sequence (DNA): TGTGCCAGCAGCCCATGGCAGGGGGCGTACACTGAAGCTTTCTTT.

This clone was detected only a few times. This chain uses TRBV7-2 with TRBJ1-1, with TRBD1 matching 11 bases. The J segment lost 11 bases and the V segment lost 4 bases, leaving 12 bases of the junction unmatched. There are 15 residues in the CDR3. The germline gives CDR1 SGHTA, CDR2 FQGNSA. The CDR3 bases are TGTGCCAGCAGCTCCGGCGGGACAGGGGGTAATTTGGCTTTCTTT. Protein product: CASSSGGTGGNLAFF.

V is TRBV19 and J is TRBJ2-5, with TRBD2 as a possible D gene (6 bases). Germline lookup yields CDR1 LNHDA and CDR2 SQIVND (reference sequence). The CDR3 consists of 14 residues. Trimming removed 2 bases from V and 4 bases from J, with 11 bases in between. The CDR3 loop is CASSIRLVGETQYF. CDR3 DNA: TGTGCCAGTAGTATACGACTAGTTGGAGAGACCCAGTACTTC.

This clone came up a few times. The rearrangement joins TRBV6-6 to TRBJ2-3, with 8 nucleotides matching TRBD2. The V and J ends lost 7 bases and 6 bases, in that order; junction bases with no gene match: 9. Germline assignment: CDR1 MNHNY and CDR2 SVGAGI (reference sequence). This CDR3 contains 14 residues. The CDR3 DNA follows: TGTGCCAGCACCCGAGCGGGAGCGGAGGATACGCAGTATTTT. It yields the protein CASTRAGAEDTQYF.

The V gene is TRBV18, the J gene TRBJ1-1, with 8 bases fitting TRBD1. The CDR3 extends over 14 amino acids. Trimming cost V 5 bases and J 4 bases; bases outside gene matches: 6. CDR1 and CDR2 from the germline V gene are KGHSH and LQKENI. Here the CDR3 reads CASSYDRGGTEAFF. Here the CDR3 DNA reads TGTGCCAGCTCATATGACAGGGGAGGCACTGAAGCTTTCTTT.

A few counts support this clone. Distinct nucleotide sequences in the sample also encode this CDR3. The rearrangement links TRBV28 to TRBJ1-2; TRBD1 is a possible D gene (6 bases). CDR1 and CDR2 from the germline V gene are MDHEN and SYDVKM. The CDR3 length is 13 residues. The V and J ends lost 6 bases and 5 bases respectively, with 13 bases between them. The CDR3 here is CASSPGQDYGYTF. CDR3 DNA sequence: TGTGCCAGCAGCCCGGGACAAGATTATGGCTACACCTTC.